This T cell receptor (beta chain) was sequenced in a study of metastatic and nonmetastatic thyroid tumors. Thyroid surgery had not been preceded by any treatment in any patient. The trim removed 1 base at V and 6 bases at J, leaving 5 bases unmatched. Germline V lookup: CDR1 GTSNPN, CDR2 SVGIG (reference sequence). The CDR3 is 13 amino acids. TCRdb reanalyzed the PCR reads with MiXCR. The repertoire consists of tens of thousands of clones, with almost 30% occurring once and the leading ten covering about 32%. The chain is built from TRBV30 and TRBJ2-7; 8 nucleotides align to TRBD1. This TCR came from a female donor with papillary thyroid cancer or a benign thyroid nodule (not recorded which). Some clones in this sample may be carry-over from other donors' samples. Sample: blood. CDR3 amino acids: CAWSGDRGAEQYF. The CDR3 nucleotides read TGTGCCTGGAGTGGAGACAGGGGAGCCGAGCAGTACTTC. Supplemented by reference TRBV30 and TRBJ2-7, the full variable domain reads SQTIHQWPATLVQPVGSPLSLECTVEGTSNPNLYWYRQAAGRGLQLLFYSVGIGQISSEVPQNLSASRPQDRQFILSSKKLLLSDSGFYLCAWSGDRGAEQYFGPGTRLTVT.